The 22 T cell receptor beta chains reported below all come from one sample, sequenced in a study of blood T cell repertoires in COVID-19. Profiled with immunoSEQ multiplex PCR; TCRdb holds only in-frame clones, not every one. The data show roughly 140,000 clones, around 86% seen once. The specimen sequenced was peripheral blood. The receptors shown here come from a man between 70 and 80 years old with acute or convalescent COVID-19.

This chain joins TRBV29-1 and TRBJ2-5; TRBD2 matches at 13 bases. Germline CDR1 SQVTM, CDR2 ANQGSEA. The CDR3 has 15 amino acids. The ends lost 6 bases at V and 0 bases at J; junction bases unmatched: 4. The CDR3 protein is CSVGLAGHNQETQYF. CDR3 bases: TGCAGCGTGGGACTAGCGGGACATAACCAAGAGACCCAGTACTTC.

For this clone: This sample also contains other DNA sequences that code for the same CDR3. This CDR3 reads CASSLAGGNEQFF. As DNA, the CDR3 is TGCGCCAGCAGCTTGGCGGGGGGTAATGAGCAGTTCTTC. The chain joins TRBV5-1 to TRBJ2-1; TRBD2 aligns across 7 bases. Germline lookup yields CDR1 SGHRS and CDR2 YFSETQ. CDR3 size: 13 residues. V gave up 0 bases and J gave up 7 bases; unmatched junction bases: 1.

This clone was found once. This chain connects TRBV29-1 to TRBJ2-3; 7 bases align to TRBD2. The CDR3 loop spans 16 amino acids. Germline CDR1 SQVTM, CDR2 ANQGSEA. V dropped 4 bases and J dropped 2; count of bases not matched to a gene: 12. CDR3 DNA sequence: TGCAGCGTTGCCGGGACTATCCAGTCGCTCACAGATACGCAGTATTTT. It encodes CSVAGTIQSLTDTQYF.

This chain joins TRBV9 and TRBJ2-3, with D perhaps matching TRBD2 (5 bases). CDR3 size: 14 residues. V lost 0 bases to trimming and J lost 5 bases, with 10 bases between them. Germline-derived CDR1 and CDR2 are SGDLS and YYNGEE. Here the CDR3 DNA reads TGTGCCAGCAGCGTAGCGGGAATTGTAGATACGCAGTATTTT. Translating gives CASSVAGIVDTQYF.

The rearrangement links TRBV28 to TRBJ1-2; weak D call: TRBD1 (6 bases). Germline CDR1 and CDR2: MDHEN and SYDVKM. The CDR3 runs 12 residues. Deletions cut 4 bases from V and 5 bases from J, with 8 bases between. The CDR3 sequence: CASSWTAYGYTF. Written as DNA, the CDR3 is TGTGCCAGCAGTTGGACAGCTTATGGCTACACCTTC.

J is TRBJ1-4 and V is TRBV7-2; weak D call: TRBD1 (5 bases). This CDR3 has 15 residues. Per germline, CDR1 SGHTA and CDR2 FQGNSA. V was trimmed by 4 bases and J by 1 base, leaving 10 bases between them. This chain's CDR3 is CASSYRGGTNEKLFF. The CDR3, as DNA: TGTGCCAGCAGCTATCGGGGGGGAACTAATGAAAAACTGTTTTTT. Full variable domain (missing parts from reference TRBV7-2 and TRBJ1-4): GAGVSQSPSNKVTEKGKDVELRCDPISGHTALYWYRQSLGQGLEFLIYFQGNSAPDKSGLPSDRFSAERTGGSVSTLTIQRTQQEDSAVYLCASSYRGGTNEKLFFGSGTQLSVL.

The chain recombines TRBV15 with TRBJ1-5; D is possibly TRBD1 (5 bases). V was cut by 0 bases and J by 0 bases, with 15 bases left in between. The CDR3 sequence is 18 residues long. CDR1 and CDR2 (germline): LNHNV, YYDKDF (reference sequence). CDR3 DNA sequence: TGTGCCACCAGCAGAGATCTCAGGGCGACATATAGCAATCAGCCCCAGCATTTT. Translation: CATSRDLRATYSNQPQHF.

CDR3 nucleotides: TGTGCCAGCAGTGCTCACAATGAGCAGTTCTTC. It translates to CASSAHNEQFF. The chain is built from TRBV2 and TRBJ2-1; D unclear. V dropped 4 bases and J dropped 5 bases, with 3 bases sitting between them. CDR3 length: 11 residues. Germline-derived CDR1 and CDR2 are SNHLY and FYNNEI.

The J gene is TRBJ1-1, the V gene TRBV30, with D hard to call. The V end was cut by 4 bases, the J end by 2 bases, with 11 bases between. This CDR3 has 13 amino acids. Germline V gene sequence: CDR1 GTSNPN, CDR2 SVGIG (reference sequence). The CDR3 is CAWTFSINTEAFF. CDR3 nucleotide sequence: TGTGCCTGGACTTTCAGTATCAACACTGAAGCTTTCTTT.

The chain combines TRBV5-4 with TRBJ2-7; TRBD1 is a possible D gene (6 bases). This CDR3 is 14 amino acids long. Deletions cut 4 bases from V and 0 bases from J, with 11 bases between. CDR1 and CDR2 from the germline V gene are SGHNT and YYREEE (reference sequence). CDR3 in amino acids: CASSPDRSSYEQYF. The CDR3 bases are TGTGCCAGCAGCCCCGACAGGAGCTCCTACGAGCAGTACTTC.

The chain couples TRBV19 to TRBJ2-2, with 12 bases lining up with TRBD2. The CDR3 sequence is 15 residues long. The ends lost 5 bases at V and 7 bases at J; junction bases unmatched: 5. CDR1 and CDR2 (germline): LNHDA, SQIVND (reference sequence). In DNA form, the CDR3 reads TGTGCCAGTAGTCTCCGGACTAGCGGGAACGGGGAGCTGTTTTTT. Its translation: CASSLRTSGNGELFF.

CDR3 DNA sequence: TGTGCCAGCATGGCCAACGTTGTTTATGGAAACACCATATATTTT. Amino acids: CASMANVVYGNTIYF. The rearrangement links TRBV28 to TRBJ1-3; D gene ambiguous. Germline V gene data show CDR1 as MDHEN and CDR2 as SYDVKM. V shed 7 bases and J shed 3 bases, with 16 bases lying between them. The CDR3 totals 15 residues.

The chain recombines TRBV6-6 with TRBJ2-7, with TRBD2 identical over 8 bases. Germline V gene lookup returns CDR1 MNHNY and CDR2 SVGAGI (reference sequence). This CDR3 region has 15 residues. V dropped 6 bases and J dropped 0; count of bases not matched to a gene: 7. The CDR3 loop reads CASSISGASSYEQYF. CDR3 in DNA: TGTGCCAGCAGCATTAGCGGGGCTAGCTCCTACGAGCAGTACTTC.

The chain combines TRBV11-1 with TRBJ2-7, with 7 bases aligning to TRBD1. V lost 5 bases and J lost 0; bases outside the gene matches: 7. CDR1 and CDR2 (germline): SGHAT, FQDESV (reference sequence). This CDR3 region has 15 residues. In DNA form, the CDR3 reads TGTGCCAGCAGCCTGACAGGGTCCCTCTCCTACGAGCAGTACTTC. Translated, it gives CASSLTGSLSYEQYF.

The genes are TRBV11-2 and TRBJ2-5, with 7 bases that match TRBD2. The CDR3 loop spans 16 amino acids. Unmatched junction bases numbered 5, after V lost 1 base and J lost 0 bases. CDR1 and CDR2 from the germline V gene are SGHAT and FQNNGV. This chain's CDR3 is CASSLAGTTYQETQYF. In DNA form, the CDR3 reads TGTGCCAGCAGCTTAGCCGGGACTACCTACCAAGAGACCCAGTACTTC.

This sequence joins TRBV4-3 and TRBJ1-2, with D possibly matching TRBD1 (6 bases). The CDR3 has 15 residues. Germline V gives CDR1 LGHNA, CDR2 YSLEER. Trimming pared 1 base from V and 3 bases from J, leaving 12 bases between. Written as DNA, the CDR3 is TGCGCCAGCAGCCAAGCGGGACATCAGTACTATGGCTACACCTTC. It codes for CASSQAGHQYYGYTF.

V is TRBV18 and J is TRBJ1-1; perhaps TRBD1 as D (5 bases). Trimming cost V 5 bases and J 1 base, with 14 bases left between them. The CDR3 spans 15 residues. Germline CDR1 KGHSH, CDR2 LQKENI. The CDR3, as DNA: TGTGCCAGCTCATCCCGGGGGACGGGGAACACTGAAGCTTTCTTT. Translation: CASSSRGTGNTEAFF.

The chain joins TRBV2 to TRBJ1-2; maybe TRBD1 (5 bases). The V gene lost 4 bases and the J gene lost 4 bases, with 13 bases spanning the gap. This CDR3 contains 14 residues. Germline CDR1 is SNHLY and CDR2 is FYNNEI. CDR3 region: CASSVVRQSYGYTF. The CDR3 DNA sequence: TGTGCCAGCAGTGTAGTTAGACAGTCCTATGGCTACACCTTC.

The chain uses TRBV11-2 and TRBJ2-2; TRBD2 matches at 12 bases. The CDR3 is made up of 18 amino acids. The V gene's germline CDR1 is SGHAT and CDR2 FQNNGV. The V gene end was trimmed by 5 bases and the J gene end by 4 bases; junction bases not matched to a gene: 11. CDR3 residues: CASSPTSGLAGRTGELFF. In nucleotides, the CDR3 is TGTGCCAGCAGCCCTACCTCCGGACTAGCGGGGCGCACCGGGGAGCTGTTTTTT.

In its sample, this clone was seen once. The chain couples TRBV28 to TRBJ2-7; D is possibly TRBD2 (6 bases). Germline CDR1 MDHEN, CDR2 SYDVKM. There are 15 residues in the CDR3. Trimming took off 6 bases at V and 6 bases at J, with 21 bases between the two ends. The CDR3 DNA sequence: TGTGCCAGCAGGGGCCCTGGGGGGAAAGTCGGCGAGCAGTACTTC. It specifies CASRGPGGKVGEQYF.

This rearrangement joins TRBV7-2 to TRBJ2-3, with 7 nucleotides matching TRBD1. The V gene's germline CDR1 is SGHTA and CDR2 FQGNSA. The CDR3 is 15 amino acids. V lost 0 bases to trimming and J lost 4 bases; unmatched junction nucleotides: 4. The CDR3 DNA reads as TGTGCCAGCAGCTTAGCCGTAACAGGGGCAGATACGCAGTATTTT. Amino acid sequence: CASSLAVTGADTQYF.

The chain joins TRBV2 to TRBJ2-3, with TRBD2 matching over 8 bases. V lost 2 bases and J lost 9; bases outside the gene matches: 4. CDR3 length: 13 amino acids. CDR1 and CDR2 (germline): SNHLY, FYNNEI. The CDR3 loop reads CASSENGGGTQYF. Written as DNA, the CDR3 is TGTGCCAGCAGTGAAAACGGGGGGGGCACGCAGTATTTT.